This passage covers 23 T cell receptor beta chains from one sample sequenced in a study of blood T cell repertoires in COVID-19. Sequenced by immunoSEQ multiplex PCR; TCRdb stores in-frame clones only, minus some. The table includes almost 250,000 clones, around 88% detected once. Sequencing was done on a sample of peripheral blood. These receptors all come from a woman older than 75 with COVID-19, enrolled during active disease.

The chain has TRBV27 and TRBJ1-2, with 9 bases fitting TRBD1. The CDR3 totals 14 residues. Germline V gene data show CDR1 as MNHEY and CDR2 as SMNVEV (reference sequence). The V segment lost 6 bases and the J segment 5 bases; nucleotides outside the gene matches: 7. CDR3 bases: TGTGCCAGCAGACGACAGGGGGAAGGGTATGGCTACACCTTC. Protein: CASRRQGEGYGYTF.

This rearrangement joins TRBV18 to TRBJ1-3; no clear D gene. Looked up from germline, CDR1 is KGHSH and CDR2 is LQKENI. This CDR3 is 15 amino acids long. Trimming left V 4 bases short and J 0 bases short, with 10 bases between. CDR3 in amino acids: CASSLQDSSGNTIYF. The CDR3 DNA reads TGTGCCAGCTCACTGCAGGATAGCTCTGGAAACACCATATATTTT.

The CDR3 nucleotides are TGTGCCTGGAGTCACGGGGTTTACGACAGGGACGGAACCTTCGGCTACACCTTC. It is translated as CAWSHGVYDRDGTFGYTF. This rearrangement joins TRBV30 to TRBJ1-2; 7 bases align to TRBD1. The junction had 23 bases not matched to a gene; V was cut back by 2 bases and J by 8 bases. This CDR3 region has 18 residues. Per the germline V gene, CDR1 is GTSNPN and CDR2 is SVGIG (reference sequence).

The chain uses TRBV19 and TRBJ1-1; D gene unclear. This CDR3 spans 15 amino acids. Trimming shortened V by 0 bases and J by 4 bases, and 12 bases separated the two germline ends. CDR1 LNHDA and CDR2 SQIVND come from the germline V gene (reference sequence). The CDR3 spells CASSIERGQRTEAFF. CDR3 sequence (DNA): TGTGCCAGTAGTATAGAACGGGGTCAGCGCACTGAAGCTTTCTTT.

V gene TRBV6-5 combines with J gene TRBJ1-5, with D possibly TRBD1 on 6 matching bases. V shed 1 base and J shed 7 bases, with 11 bases lying between them. Germline lookup yields CDR1 MNHEY and CDR2 SVGAGI. CDR3 length equals 14 residues. The CDR3 region has the DNA TGTGCCAGCAGTTACTACAGGGTAGGACAGCCCCAGCATTTT. It translates to CASSYYRVGQPQHF.

V gene TRBV11-2 combines with J gene TRBJ2-5; unclear D gene. The V and J ends lost 1 base and 5 bases respectively, with 5 bases between them. This CDR3 is 12 amino acids long. Germline-derived CDR1 and CDR2 are SGHAT and FQNNGV. CDR3 DNA sequence: TGTGCCAGCAGCTTAGTAATCGAGACCCAGTACTTC. It translates to CASSLVIETQYF.

The chain joins TRBV7-3 to TRBJ2-2; D is unresolved. CDR3 length equals 13 residues. Germline V lookup: CDR1 SGHTA, CDR2 FQGTGA. Trimming removed 2 bases from V and 5 bases from J, with 6 bases in between. Written as DNA, the CDR3 is TGTGCCAGCAGCTTATCCACAACCGGGGAGCTGTTTTTT. Translated, it gives CASSLSTTGELFF.

This sequence joins TRBV6-6 and TRBJ2-5; the match to TRBD2 covers 9 bases. In germline, CDR1 is MNHNY, CDR2 SVGAGI (reference sequence). The CDR3 contains 14 residues. Losses at the gene ends were 4 bases for V and 2 bases for J; bases not matched to a gene: 2. As DNA, the CDR3 is TGTGCCAGCAGTTTTGCGGGGGGGCAAGAGACCCAGTACTTC. It codes for CASSFAGGQETQYF.

This chain uses TRBV6-5 with TRBJ1-4, with D perhaps TRBD1 (5 bases). Germline assignment: CDR1 MNHEY and CDR2 SVGAGI. The CDR3 length is 15 residues. V shed 4 bases and J shed 0 bases, with 9 bases lying between them. DNA for the CDR3: TGTGCCAGCAGTTTAACAGGTTCAACTAATGAAAAACTGTTTTTT. Protein product: CASSLTGSTNEKLFF.

This chain connects TRBV5-6 to TRBJ1-3; 8 bases are shared with TRBD1. Trimming took 3 bases from V and 0 from J; bases not matched to a gene: 5. This CDR3 is built from 16 residues. Germline values: CDR1 SGHDT, CDR2 YYEEEE. CDR3 sequence: CASSYDRGNSGNTIYF. The CDR3, as DNA: TGTGCCAGCAGCTACGACAGGGGTAACTCTGGAAACACCATATATTTT.

The chain carries TRBV6-5 and TRBJ2-1; 8 bases map to TRBD2. CDR3 length: 16 amino acids. Germline V CDR1 and CDR2: MNHEY, SVGAGI. V shed 0 bases and J 5 bases; nucleotides not matched to a gene: 6. The CDR3 is CASSYSRLAGHNEQFF. The DNA of the CDR3 is TGTGCCAGCAGTTACTCTAGGCTAGCGGGTCACAATGAGCAGTTCTTC.

Only one count was recorded for this clone. The chain recombines TRBV18 with TRBJ1-1; 10 bases are shared with TRBD1. Trimming took 4 bases from V and 1 from J; bases not matched to a gene: 3. Germline V lookup: CDR1 KGHSH, CDR2 LQKENI. CDR3 size: 15 residues. CDR3 coding DNA: TGTGCCAGCTCACGGTGGGACAGGGGGAACACTGAAGCTTTCTTT. Its protein is CASSRWDRGNTEAFF.

This clone was seen just once. J is TRBJ1-1 and V is TRBV3-1 (or the pseudogene TRBV3-2); D gene ambiguous. The CDR3 extends over 14 amino acids. The germline V gene encodes CDR1 LGHDT and CDR2 YNNKEL (reference sequence). The V end was cut by 4 bases, the J end by 4 bases, with 13 bases between. CDR3 loop: CASSLFSIGTEAFF. DNA for the CDR3: TGTGCCAGCAGCCTATTCTCTATCGGCACTGAAGCTTTCTTT.

The chain has TRBV10-3 and TRBJ1-2; 10 nucleotides match TRBD1. The CDR3 is made up of 13 amino acids. Germline CDR1 reads ENHRY; CDR2 reads SYGVKD. After removal of 6 bases from V and 8 bases from J, the junction contained 6 bases not matched to a gene. The CDR3 region has the DNA TGTGCCATCAGCGGGGACAGGGGCAGGGGCTACACCTTC. This sequence encodes CAISGDRGRGYTF.

This clone was counted only a few times. The chain joins TRBV14 to TRBJ1-1, with TRBD1 matching over 9 bases. This CDR3 is built from 16 residues. CDR1 is SGHDN, CDR2 FVKESK, per germline. V trimming: 2 bases; J trimming: 4 bases; junction bases outside the gene matches: 8. The CDR3 region is CASSQIRDRDSTEAFF. In DNA, the CDR3 is TGTGCCAGCAGCCAAATACGGGACAGGGACAGCACTGAAGCTTTCTTT.

The V call is TRBV4-2, the J call TRBJ1-1; D gene uncertain. The CDR3 is made up of 12 amino acids. Trimming took 6 bases from V and 4 from J, leaving 9 bases between them. CDR1 LGHNA and CDR2 YNFKEQ come from the germline V gene. CDR3 sequence (DNA): TGTGCCAGCAGGCGGGGTGGCACTGAAGCTTTCTTT. Translated, it gives CASRRGGTEAFF.

J is TRBJ2-3 and V is TRBV29-1; maybe TRBD2 (7 bases). The CDR3 is made up of 15 amino acids. The V end lost 3 bases, the J end lost 7 bases, and 20 bases lay between the germline ends. In germline, CDR1 is SQVTM, CDR2 ANQGSEA. The CDR3 region has the DNA TGCAGCGTTGACCCCGGGACACCGGGGGGTAATACGCAGTATTTT. Translation gives CSVDPGTPGGNTQYF.

The chain uses TRBV29-1 and TRBJ1-4; D is unclear. V was pared by 1 base and J by 0 bases, with 3 bases between. CDR3 size: 13 residues. Germline assignment: CDR1 SQVTM and CDR2 ANQGSEA. DNA for the CDR3: TGCAGCGTTGAAGCATCAACTAATGAAAAACTGTTTTTT. Amino acid sequence: CSVEASTNEKLFF. Complete variable domain (other parts from reference TRBV29-1 and TRBJ1-4): SAVISQKPSRDICQRGTSLTIQCQVDSQVTMMFWYRQQPGQSLTLIATANQGSEATYESGFVIDKFPISRPNLTFSTLTVSNMSPEDSSIYLCSVEASTNEKLFFGSGTQLSVL.

This sequence joins TRBV7-2 and TRBJ1-2; D is unresolved. Germline loops: CDR1 SGHTA, CDR2 FQGNSA. The germline V and J ends were trimmed by 4 bases and 1 base, with 13 bases remaining between them. This CDR3 has 15 residues. The CDR3 loop is CASSSALGLNYGYTF. The CDR3 DNA is TGTGCCAGCAGCTCAGCCCTTGGGCTTAACTATGGCTACACCTTC.

V usage is TRBV6-5 and J usage is TRBJ1-1; the D gene is possibly TRBD1 (5 bases). V was trimmed by 8 bases and J by 6 bases, leaving 16 bases between them. The CDR3 loop spans 13 amino acids. Germline CDR1 and CDR2: MNHEY and SVGAGI. For the CDR3, the DNA is TGTGCCAGCCGGGGGAGGGCCGGGGCTGAAGCTTTCTTT. It yields the protein CASRGRAGAEAFF.

The V and J genes are TRBV27 and TRBJ2-1; possible D gene TRBD1, 5 bases. The CDR3 runs to 14 residues. V was pared by 8 bases and J by 5 bases, with 16 bases between. CDR1 is MNHEY, CDR2 SMNVEV, per germline (reference sequence). CDR3 in amino acids: CASGPRGKNNEQFF. The CDR3 nucleotides are TGTGCCAGCGGCCCTAGGGGCAAAAACAATGAGCAGTTCTTC.

The J gene is TRBJ1-5, the V gene TRBV5-1; TRBD1 might be the D (6 bases). The CDR3 sequence is 15 residues long. V was trimmed by 4 bases and J by 1 base, leaving 12 bases between them. Germline V CDR1 and CDR2: SGHRS, YFSETQ. CDR3 nucleotides: TGCGCCAGCAGCGTAAATACAGGGAGCAATCAGCCCCAGCATTTT. Translated: CASSVNTGSNQPQHF. The entire variable domain, with the rest obtained from reference TRBV5-1 and TRBJ1-5, is as follows: KAGVTQTPRYLIKTRGQQVTLSCSPISGHRSVSWYQQTPGQGLQFLFEYFSETQRNKGNFPGRFSGRQFSNSRSEMNVSTLELGDSALYLCASSVNTGSNQPQHFGDGTRLSIL.

The chain carries TRBV27 and TRBJ1-4; D remains unclear. Trimming took 3 bases from V and 0 from J, leaving 17 bases between them. This CDR3 spans 18 amino acids. Germline CDR1 MNHEY, CDR2 SMNVEV (reference sequence). CDR3 sequence: CASSFTGLDSATNEKLFF. CDR3 nucleotides: TGTGCCAGCAGTTTTACCGGGTTGGACTCAGCAACTAATGAAAAACTGTTTTTT. The full variable domain, with the rest looked up from reference TRBV27 and TRBJ1-4, is EAQVTQNPRYLITVTGKKLTVTCSQNMNHEYMSWYRQDPGLGLRQIYYSMNVEVTDKGDVPEGYKVSRKEKRNFPLILESPSPNQTSLYFCASSFTGLDSATNEKLFFGSGTQLSVL.